The 9 T cell receptor beta chains in this list originate from one sample, sequenced in a study of T cell repertoires in cytomegalovirus infection. Antigen specificity for these receptors is unknown. TCRdb called the reads again in MiXCR, with one record for every CDR3 protein. The sample holds approximately 1,000,000 distinct CDR3 sequences; about a third are singletons and the top ten take more than 12%. The specimen was cultured CD8+ T cells from PBMCs, collected from culture after CMV antigen stimulation. The receptors here all came from a human donor in good health (CMV status not recorded). Some clones in this sample may be carry-over from other donors' samples.

J is TRBJ2-7 and V is TRBV6-1, with 8 bases aligning to TRBD1. This CDR3 spans 17 amino acids. CDR1 is MNHNS, CDR2 SASEGT, per germline. The trim removed 0 bases at V and 3 bases at J, leaving 10 bases unmatched. CDR3 in DNA: TGTGCCAGCAGTGAAGCGGGAGACAGGGGAACCTACTACGAGCAGTACTTC. It yields the protein CASSEAGDRGTYYEQYF.

The chain couples TRBV27 to TRBJ2-7, with TRBD1 as a possible D gene (6 bases). The germline CDR1 and CDR2 sequences are MNHEY and SMNVEV (reference sequence). Trimming took off 2 bases at V and 0 bases at J, with 20 bases between the two ends. This CDR3 region has 18 residues. The CDR3, as DNA: TGTGCCAGCAGTTTAACCCCCCCTGGGACAATTCCCTCCTACGAGCAGTACGTC. Amino acids: CASSLTPPGTIPSYEQYV.

V and J are TRBV6-5 and TRBJ1-2; 8 nucleotides align to TRBD1. CDR3 length: 16 amino acids. The V segment lost 10 bases and the J segment 4 bases; nucleotides outside the gene matches: 17. CDR1 is MNHEY and CDR2 is SVGAGI in the germline V gene. In DNA, the CDR3 is TGTGCCACTTTCGGGAGCAGGGGGCGCCCCGGCTATGGCTACACCTTC. This translates into CATFGSRGRPGYGYTF.

V is TRBV4-1 and J is TRBJ1-2; 7 nucleotides agree with TRBD1. The CDR3 is made up of 16 amino acids. V trimming: 4 bases; J trimming: 2 bases; junction bases outside the gene matches: 10. Germline assignment: CDR1 MGHRA and CDR2 YSYEKL. The CDR3 loop reads CASSPQTGNPNYGYTF. CDR3 bases: TGCGCCAGCAGCCCCCAGACAGGGAACCCCAACTATGGCTACACCTTC.

The CDR3 loop is CASSLLAGSSYEQYV. In DNA, the CDR3 is TGTGCCAGCAGTTTACTAGCGGGGAGCTCCTACGAGCAGTACGTC. The chain carries TRBV28 and TRBJ2-7; TRBD2 matches at 9 bases. CDR3 length equals 15 residues. Germline values: CDR1 MDHEN, CDR2 SYDVKM. V was clipped by 2 bases and J by 0 bases; unmatched bases: 2.

There are a few counts of this clonotype. The rearrangement joins TRBV4-3 to TRBJ1-2, with D perhaps matching TRBD1 (6 bases). Germline values: CDR1 LGHNA, CDR2 YSLEER. The CDR3 runs to 15 residues. The V end lost 0 bases, the J end lost 3 bases, and 11 bases lay between the germline ends. Here the CDR3 reads CASSQERGAHYGYTF. DNA for the CDR3: TGCGCCAGCAGCCAAGAAAGGGGGGCGCACTATGGCTACACCTTC.

The gene calls are TRBV5-1 and TRBJ2-1; TRBD2 aligns across 10 bases. Looked up from germline, CDR1 is SGHRS and CDR2 is YFSETQ. V lost 0 bases to trimming and J lost 7 bases; unmatched junction nucleotides: 13. The CDR3 totals 18 residues. The CDR3 DNA follows: TGCGCCAGCAGCTTGGGAGAAAGTCAGCGGGGGGGCTGGAATGAGCAGTTCTTC. This encodes CASSLGESQRGGWNEQFF.

V is TRBV10-3 and J is TRBJ1-5, with a possible D match to TRBD1 (5 bases). CDR1 ENHRY and CDR2 SYGVKD come from the germline V gene. Trimming took off 5 bases at V and 5 bases at J, with 16 bases between the two ends. This CDR3 is 15 amino acids long. The CDR3 loop is CAISSGTESDQPQHF. In DNA, the CDR3 is TGTGCCATCAGTTCAGGGACGGAATCTGATCAGCCCCAGCATTTT.

This chain joins TRBV12-3 or TRBV12-4 and TRBJ1-1, with D unresolved. The CDR3 spans 14 residues. V was shortened by 4 bases and J by 5 bases, with 14 bases between the two germline ends. The CDR3 DNA sequence: TGTGCCAGCAGTTGGCAGGCCCGTGGGACTGAAGCTTTCTTT. Encoded protein: CASSWQARGTEAFF.